This T cell receptor beta chain stems from a study of control samples from healthy donors and cancer patients. Sequencing was performed with immunoSEQ multiplex PCR; in TCRdb, only in-frame clones are kept and a portion is missing. The table lists more than 95,000 clones, 80% to 90% of them singletons, with 1.1% in the top ten. Details on this clone: This same CDR3 is encoded by further DNA sequences in the sample.

This TCR derives from a woman in her forties or fifties with colorectal cancer. The source material was PBMCs.

The CDR3 here is CASSPRFIGTEAFF. In DNA form, the CDR3 reads TGTGCCAGTAGTCCCCGTTTTATTGGGACTGAAGCTTTCTTT. The rearrangement uses TRBV19 and TRBJ1-1; D remains ambiguous. The germline V and J ends were trimmed by 5 bases and 5 bases, with 15 bases remaining between them. Per germline, CDR1 LNHDA and CDR2 SQIVND (reference sequence). CDR3 length equals 14 residues.